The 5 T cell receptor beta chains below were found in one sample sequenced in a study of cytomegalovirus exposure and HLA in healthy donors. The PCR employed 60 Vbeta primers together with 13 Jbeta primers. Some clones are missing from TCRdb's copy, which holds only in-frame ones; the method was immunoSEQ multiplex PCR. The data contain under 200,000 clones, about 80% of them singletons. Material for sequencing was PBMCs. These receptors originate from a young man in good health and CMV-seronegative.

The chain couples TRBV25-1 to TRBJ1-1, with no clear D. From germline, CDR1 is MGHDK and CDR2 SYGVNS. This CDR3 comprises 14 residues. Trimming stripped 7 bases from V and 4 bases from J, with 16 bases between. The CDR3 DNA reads TGTGCCAGCACCCTGGGGTGGGGAGTCACTGAAGCTTTCTTT. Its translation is CASTLGWGVTEAFF.

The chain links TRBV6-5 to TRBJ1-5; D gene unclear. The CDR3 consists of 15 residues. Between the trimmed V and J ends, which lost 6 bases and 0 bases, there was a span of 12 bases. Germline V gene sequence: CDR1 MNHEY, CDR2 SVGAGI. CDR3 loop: CASRGGPYSNQPQHF. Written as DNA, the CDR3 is TGTGCCAGCAGGGGTGGGCCGTATAGCAATCAGCCCCAGCATTTT.

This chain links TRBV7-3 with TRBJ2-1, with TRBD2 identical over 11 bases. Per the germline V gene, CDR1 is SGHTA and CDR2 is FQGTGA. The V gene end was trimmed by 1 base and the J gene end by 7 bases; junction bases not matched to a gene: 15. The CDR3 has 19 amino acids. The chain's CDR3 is CASSLIETSGTRRVNEQFF. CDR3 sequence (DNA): TGTGCCAGCAGCTTAATCGAGACTAGCGGGACACGGAGAGTTAATGAGCAGTTCTTC.

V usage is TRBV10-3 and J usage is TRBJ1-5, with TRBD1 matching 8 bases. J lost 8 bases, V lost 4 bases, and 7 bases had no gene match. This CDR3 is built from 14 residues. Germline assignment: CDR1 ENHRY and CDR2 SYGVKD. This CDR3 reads CAISATGERKPQHF. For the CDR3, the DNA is TGTGCCATCAGTGCGACAGGGGAGAGGAAGCCCCAGCATTTT.

CDR3 residues: CASSRTSLPETQYF. For the CDR3, the DNA is TGTGCCAGCAGCCGTACAAGTCTCCCAGAGACCCAGTACTTC. V gene TRBV6-5 combines with J gene TRBJ2-5; D gene ambiguous. V was trimmed by 6 bases and J by 4 bases, leaving 15 bases between them. Per the germline V gene, CDR1 is MNHEY and CDR2 is SVGAGI. The CDR3 is 14 amino acids.